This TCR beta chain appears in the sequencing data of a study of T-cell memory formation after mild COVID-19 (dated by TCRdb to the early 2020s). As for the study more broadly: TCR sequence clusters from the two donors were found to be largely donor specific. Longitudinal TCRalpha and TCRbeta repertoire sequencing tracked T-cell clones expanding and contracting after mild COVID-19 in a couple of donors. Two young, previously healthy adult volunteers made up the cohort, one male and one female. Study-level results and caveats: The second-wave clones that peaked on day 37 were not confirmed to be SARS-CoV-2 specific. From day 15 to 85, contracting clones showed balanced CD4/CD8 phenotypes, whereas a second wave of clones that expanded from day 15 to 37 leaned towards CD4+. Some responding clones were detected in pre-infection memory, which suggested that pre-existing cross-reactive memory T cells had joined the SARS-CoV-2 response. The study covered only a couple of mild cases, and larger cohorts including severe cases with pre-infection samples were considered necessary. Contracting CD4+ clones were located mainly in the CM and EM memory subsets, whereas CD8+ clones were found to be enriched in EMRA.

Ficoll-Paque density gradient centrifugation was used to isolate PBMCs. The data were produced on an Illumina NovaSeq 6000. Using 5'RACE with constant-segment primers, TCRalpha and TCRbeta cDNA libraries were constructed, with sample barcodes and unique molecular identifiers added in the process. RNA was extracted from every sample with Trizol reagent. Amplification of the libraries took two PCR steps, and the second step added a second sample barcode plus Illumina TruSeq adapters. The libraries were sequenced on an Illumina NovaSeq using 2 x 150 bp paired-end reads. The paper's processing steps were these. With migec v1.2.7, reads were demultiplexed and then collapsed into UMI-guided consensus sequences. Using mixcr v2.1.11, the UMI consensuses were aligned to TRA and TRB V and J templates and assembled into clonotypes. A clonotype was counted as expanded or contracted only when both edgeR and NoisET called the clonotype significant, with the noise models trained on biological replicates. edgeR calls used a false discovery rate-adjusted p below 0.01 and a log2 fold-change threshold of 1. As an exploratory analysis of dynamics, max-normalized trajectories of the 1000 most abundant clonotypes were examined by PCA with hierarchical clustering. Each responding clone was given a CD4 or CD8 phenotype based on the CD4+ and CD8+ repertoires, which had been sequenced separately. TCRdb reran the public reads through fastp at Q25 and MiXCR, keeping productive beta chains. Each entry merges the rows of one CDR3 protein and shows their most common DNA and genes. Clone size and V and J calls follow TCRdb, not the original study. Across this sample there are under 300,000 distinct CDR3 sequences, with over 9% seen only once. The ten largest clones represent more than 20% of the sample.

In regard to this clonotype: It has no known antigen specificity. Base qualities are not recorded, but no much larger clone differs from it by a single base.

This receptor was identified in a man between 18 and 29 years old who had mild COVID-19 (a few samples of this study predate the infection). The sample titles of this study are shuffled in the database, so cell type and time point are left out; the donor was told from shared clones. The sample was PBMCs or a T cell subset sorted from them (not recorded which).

The base sequence is TGTGCCAGTAAGGGACAGCTTTTGAACACTGAAGCTTTCTTT. This translates into CASKGQLLNTEAFF. Recombination connected TRBV19 to TRBJ1-1; the junction holds 7 bases that match TRBD1. The cysteine opens and the phenylalanine closes a CDR3 of 14 amino acids. Only CDR3 DNA remains: 42 bases, in frame from the first base. Relative to germline, V is missing 7 bases and J is missing 0 bases, with 5 bases of the junction outside any gene match. According to the germline V gene (reference sequence), CDR1 reads LNHDA and CDR2 reads SQIVND.